Presented here are 18 T cell receptor beta chains from one specimen sequenced in a study of radiation and T cells in renal cell carcinoma. Method: immunoSEQ multiplex PCR; TCRdb's copy keeps in-frame clones and lacks some. The table shows around 100,000 clones, with roughly 82% occurring only once. The time point was: blood 4 weeks post-SBRT, at nephrectomy. Treatment reported: 15 Gy SBRT to primary tumor, nephrectomy 4 weeks later. The source was blood, collected from a patient whose treatment included radiotherapy and nephrectomy. The origin of the receptors is a man in his fifties or sixties with renal cell carcinoma.

This clone was seen repeatedly, ten times or more. The chain is built from TRBV28 and TRBJ1-2, with 7 nucleotides matching TRBD1. The CDR3 runs 14 residues. The J segment lost 0 bases and the V segment lost 5 bases, leaving 3 bases of the junction unmatched. The germline V gene encodes CDR1 MDHEN and CDR2 SYDVKM. The CDR3 is CASSTGTANYGYTF. The CDR3 DNA reads as TGTGCCAGCAGTACCGGGACAGCTAACTATGGCTACACCTTC.

V is TRBV18 and J is TRBJ2-3; TRBD2 matches at 11 bases. There are 16 residues in the CDR3. Germline lookup yields CDR1 KGHSH and CDR2 LQKENI. The J segment lost 5 bases and the V segment lost 1 base, leaving 5 bases of the junction unmatched. Here the CDR3 DNA reads TGTGCCAGCTCACCACGCACTAGCGGGAGCCAAGATACGCAGTATTTT. The encoded protein is CASSPRTSGSQDTQYF.

The chain employs TRBV19 and TRBJ2-7, with 10 bases that match TRBD1. With 6 bases clipped from V and 4 bases from J, the junction kept 6 bases outside the gene matches. Germline CDR1 and CDR2: LNHDA and SQIVND (reference sequence). The CDR3 spans 14 residues. The DNA of the CDR3 is TGTGCCAGTAGCGAGGGGACAGGGGTGTACGAGCAGTACTTC. Translating it yields CASSEGTGVYEQYF.

This chain connects TRBV28 to TRBJ2-2; 7 bases match TRBD1. This CDR3 spans 13 amino acids. Germline values: CDR1 MDHEN, CDR2 SYDVKM. V dropped 8 bases and J dropped 6; count of bases not matched to a gene: 6. CDR3 nucleotides: TGTGCCAGCGGACTGACAGGGCCCGGGGAGCTGTTTTTT. Amino acids: CASGLTGPGELFF.

The J gene is TRBJ2-3, the V gene TRBV5-1; perhaps TRBD1 as D (6 bases). Deletions cut 3 bases from V and 0 bases from J, with 8 bases between. The CDR3 is 14 amino acids. Germline V gives CDR1 SGHRS, CDR2 YFSETQ. Here the CDR3 reads CASSSGQSTDTQYF. The CDR3 DNA reads as TGCGCCAGCAGCTCGGGACAAAGCACAGATACGCAGTATTTT.

The chain combines TRBV5-6 with TRBJ2-5; 7 nucleotides align to TRBD1. Trimming cost V 4 bases and J 3 bases; bases outside gene matches: 6. The length of the CDR3 is 14 residues. Germline-derived CDR1 and CDR2 are SGHDT and YYEEEE. The CDR3 DNA is TGTGCCAGCAGCGCAACCGGGACAGAAGAGACCCAGTACTTC. Residues: CASSATGTEETQYF.

The chain links TRBV7-9 to TRBJ2-2; 9 nucleotides agree with TRBD1. After removal of 4 bases from V and 6 bases from J, the junction contained 9 bases not matched to a gene. Germline assignment: CDR1 SEHNR and CDR2 FQNEAQ (reference sequence). This CDR3 has 16 amino acids. The CDR3 loop reads CASSSSGTGNAGELFF. The DNA of the CDR3 is TGTGCCAGCAGCTCCTCCGGGACAGGGAATGCCGGGGAGCTGTTTTTT.

This clone was seen just once. The rearrangement links TRBV29-1 to TRBJ2-7, with a weak D call TRBD1 (6 bases). Germline V gene lookup returns CDR1 SQVTM and CDR2 ANQGSEA. The V and J ends lost 5 bases and 0 bases respectively, with 17 bases between them. The CDR3 totals 15 residues. The CDR3 is CSVKLLDSLSYEQYF. The CDR3 DNA reads TGCAGCGTTAAATTACTGGACAGCCTCTCCTACGAGCAGTACTTC.

The V gene is TRBV30, the J gene TRBJ2-5, with 14 bases that match TRBD2. Germline loops: CDR1 GTSNPN, CDR2 SVGIG (reference sequence). V was clipped by 1 base and J by 4 bases; unmatched bases: 2. The CDR3 spans 15 residues. CDR3 DNA: TGTGCCTGGAGTGAAGGACTAGCGGGAGGAGAGACCCAGTACTTC. Residues: CAWSEGLAGGETQYF.

In DNA form, the CDR3 reads TGTGCCAGCAGTGCCCCCGTGCGGCCCAGGCCCTACGAGCAGTACTTC. Protein: CASSAPVRPRPYEQYF. The J gene is TRBJ2-7, the V gene TRBV28; D unclear. The germline CDR1 and CDR2 sequences are MDHEN and SYDVKM. The CDR3 has 16 amino acids. Trimming removed 5 bases from V and 2 bases from J, with 19 bases in between.

The rearrangement uses TRBV5-4 and TRBJ2-7; 7 bases are a match to TRBD2. CDR3 length equals 13 residues. Germline V gene sequence: CDR1 SGHNT, CDR2 YYREEE (reference sequence). Losses at the gene ends were 4 bases for V and 7 bases for J; bases not matched to a gene: 8. Here the CDR3 DNA reads TGTGCCAGCAGCGCTAGCGGTCCGAGGGAGCAGTACTTC. Its protein product is CASSASGPREQYF.

The CDR3 DNA is TGTGCCAGCAGGAGGGGGAGCACAGATACGCAGTATTTT. Its protein product is CASRRGSTDTQYF. The chain joins TRBV6-5 to TRBJ2-3; TRBD1 is a possible D gene (6 bases). Germline CDR1 and CDR2: MNHEY and SVGAGI. V was pared by 6 bases and J by 0 bases, with 7 bases between. The CDR3 is 13 amino acids.

This clone appeared a single time. The rearrangement links TRBV5-1 to TRBJ1-4; 12 nucleotides agree with TRBD1. The CDR3 runs 17 residues. V trimming: 4 bases; J trimming: 1 base; junction bases outside the gene matches: 5. The V gene's germline CDR1 is SGHRS and CDR2 YFSETQ. The CDR3 sequence is CASSPGQGAKTNEKLFF. CDR3 bases: TGCGCCAGCAGCCCGGGACAGGGGGCAAAAACTAATGAAAAACTGTTTTTT.

In this sample, this clone turned up once. V gene TRBV10-3 combines with J gene TRBJ2-7; TRBD2 matches at 8 bases. The V gene end was trimmed by 3 bases and the J gene end by 3 bases; junction bases not matched to a gene: 7. The CDR3 spans 15 residues. The V gene's germline CDR1 is ENHRY and CDR2 SYGVKD. The chain's CDR3 is CAISDGSGGYYEQYF. The CDR3 DNA is TGTGCCATCAGTGATGGGAGCGGGGGTTACTACGAGCAGTACTTC.

J is TRBJ2-5 and V is TRBV15; the D is unclear. CDR3 length: 12 residues. Germline V gives CDR1 LNHNV, CDR2 YYDKDF (reference sequence). Trimming removed 6 bases from V and 2 bases from J, with 7 bases in between. DNA for the CDR3: TGTGCCACCAGGGGGTTTCAAGAGACCCAGTACTTC. It encodes CATRGFQETQYF. Based on the CDR3 plus reference TRBV15 and TRBJ2-5, the full variable domain is DAMVIQNPRYQVTQFGKPVTLSCSQTLNHNVMYWYQQKSSQAPKLLFHYYDKDFNNEADTPDNFQSRRPNTSFCFLDIRSPGLGDTAMYLCATRGFQETQYFGPGTRLLVL.

This clone was recorded a few times. V and J are TRBV4-1 and TRBJ2-5; D uncertain. The germline CDR1 and CDR2 sequences are MGHRA and YSYEKL. V lost 3 bases to trimming and J lost 2 bases, with 7 bases between them. The CDR3 is made up of 13 amino acids. CDR3 residues: CASSHPGQETQYF. In DNA, the CDR3 is TGCGCCAGCAGCCACCCAGGTCAAGAGACCCAGTACTTC.

This sequence joins TRBV5-1 and TRBJ2-7, with 11 bases identical to TRBD2. Germline trimming cut 0 bases from V and 6 bases from J; bases unmatched to any gene: 11. The CDR3 runs 17 residues. The germline CDR1 and CDR2 sequences are SGHRS and YFSETQ. The CDR3 protein is CASSLGVAGGRTTEQYF. In DNA, the CDR3 is TGCGCCAGCAGCTTGGGGGTAGCGGGAGGGAGGACGACCGAGCAGTACTTC.

V is TRBV11-2 and J is TRBJ2-7; 8 nucleotides agree with TRBD2. The ends lost 5 bases at V and 2 bases at J; junction bases unmatched: 8. Germline loops: CDR1 SGHAT, CDR2 FQNNGV. The CDR3 contains 15 residues. CDR3 DNA sequence: TGTGCCAGCAGCCAGGGACTAGTCCTGACCTACGAGCAGTACTTC. Translating gives CASSQGLVLTYEQYF.